This is a list of T cell receptor beta chains from one sample in a study of T cell repertoires in cytomegalovirus infection. TCRdb redid the calling of the reads with MiXCR, one entry per CDR3 protein. Of around 740,000 distinct CDR3 sequences listed, 35% are singletons. What was sequenced was PBMCs. The receptors come from a human donor in good health (CMV status not recorded). Some clones in this sample may be carry-over from other donors' samples. Both conserved end residues are part of each CDR3. A D gene is named only where the DNA matches it firmly. The listing skips clone size in some rows; elsewhere it reads once, few, many or a size class.

abundance	d_gene	v_gene	j_gene	CDR3nt	CDR3aa
many	TRBD1	TRBV4-2	TRBJ2-7	TGTGCCAGCAGCCAAGGACAGGGGACCTACTACGAGCAGTACTTC	CASSQGQGTYYEQYF
.	.	TRBV10-3	TRBJ2-2	TGTGCCACCAATACAAACACCGGGGAGCTGTTTTTT	CATNTNTGELFF
few	.	TRBV28	TRBJ1-5	TGTGCCAGCAGTTTTAGGTTCAGGGAGCTAATCAAACCCCAGCATTTT	CASSFRFRELIKPQHF
.	.	TRBV7-9	TRBJ2-3	TGTGCCAGCAGCTTAACCCAGGGGTCAGATACGCAGTATTTT	CASSLTQGSDTQYF
few	.	TRBV6-1	TRBJ1-3	TGTGCCAGCACCCTGGGCGGGGACACCCTACCTGGAAACACCATATATTTT	CASTLGGDTLPGNTIYF
many	TRBD1	TRBV7-2	TRBJ1-5	TGTGCCAGCAGCGGGGGGACAGGGATTCCGTATAGCAATCAGCCCCAGCATTTT	CASSGGTGIPYSNQPQHF
.	TRBD2	TRBV27	TRBJ2-3	TGTGCCAGCAGTGATACCACCTTACCTGGACTAGCGGGAACCGATACGCAGTATTTT	CASSDTTLPGLAGTDTQYF
few	.	TRBV20-1	TRBJ1-5	TGCAGTGCCCCGGTGGACCTTAATCAGCCCCAGCATTTT	CSAPVDLNQPQHF
.	TRBD1	TRBV11-2	TRBJ1-1	TGTGCAACCCACTGGCCAGGGGGAGGAACTGAAGCTTTCTTT	CATHWPGGGTEAFF
many	.	TRBV7-2	TRBJ1-3	TGTGCCAGCAGCTTCCCCGGGGGAATCGTAAACACCATATATTTT	CASSFPGGIVNTIYF
.	TRBD2	TRBV7-4	TRBJ2-7	TGTGCCAGCAGCTTAGGGACTAGCGGGAAGGAGCAGTACTTC	CASSLGTSGKEQYF
few	.	TRBV6-1	TRBJ2-7	TGTGCCAGCAGTCCCCTCGGGACACCTGTCTACGAGCAGTACTTC	CASSPLGTPVYEQYF
.	.	TRBV6-1	TRBJ1-4	TGTGCCAGCAGCCAGTATCAAACAGGGAAACTGTTTTTT	CASSQYQTGKLFF
.	.	TRBV2	TRBJ2-2	TGTGCCAGCAGGGACACGAGAACCGGGGAGCTGTTTTTT	CASRDTRTGELFF
.	.	TRBV29-1	TRBJ1-5	TGCAGCGTTGGCGGCAGCCGGAATCAGCCCCAGCATTTT	CSVGGSRNQPQHF
many	.	TRBV12-3/TRBV12-4	TRBJ1-5	TGTGCCAGCAGTGACCATAGCAATCAGCCCCAGCATTTT	CASSDHSNQPQHF
few	.	TRBV20-1	TRBJ1-5	TGCAGTGCTAGAGATCTCTTGGACGGTATCAATCAGCCCCAGCATTTT	CSARDLLDGINQPQHF
.	TRBD1	TRBV7-3	TRBJ2-7	TGTGCCAGCAGATTAGGGACAGGGAGGTCATACGAGCAGTACTTC	CASRLGTGRSYEQYF
many	.	TRBV27	TRBJ1-6	TGTGCCAGCAGTTTATCGGCAGGCTCCTATAATTCACCCCTCCACTTT	CASSLSAGSYNSPLHF
many	.	TRBV12-3/TRBV12-4	TRBJ2-1	TGTGCCAGCAGTACCGACAGCAATGAGCAGTTCTTC	CASSTDSNEQFF
.	.	TRBV7-8	TRBJ1-4	TGTGCCAGCAGCTTAGATCGGGGGGCCCATTATGAAAAACTGTTTTTT	CASSLDRGAHYEKLFF
.	TRBD2	TRBV9	TRBJ2-7	TGTGCCAGCAGCCCGACGACTAGCGGGAGTATGGAGCAGTACTTC	CASSPTTSGSMEQYF
few	TRBD1	TRBV11-1	TRBJ2-7	TGTGCCAGCAGCTTAGGGGACAGTCCAACCTACGAGCAGTACTTC	CASSLGDSPTYEQYF
few	.	TRBV2	TRBJ1-3	TGTGCCAGCAGTGAAAGGACACGCAAAAGTAGTCCCCTCTTT	CASSERTRKSSPLF
.	TRBD1	TRBV6-2/TRBV6-3	TRBJ1-5	TGTGCCAGCAGTTACTTCGACAGGGCGTCGTCAAAACAGCCCCAGCATTTT	CASSYFDRASSKQPQHF
.	.	TRBV27	TRBJ1-1	TGTGCCAGCACCACGGTTGGGGGACCGGACACTGAAGCTTTCTTT	CASTTVGGPDTEAFF
.	.	TRBV11-2	TRBJ2-2	TGTGCCAGCAGCTTATTCTGGGGGGGGCGGAACACCGGGGAGCTGTTTTTT	CASSLFWGGRNTGELFF
.	.	TRBV12-3/TRBV12-4	TRBJ1-5	TGTGCCAGCAGTCCATCGAGACCCGTAGCGGGGAATCAGCCCCAGCATTTT	CASSPSRPVAGNQPQHF
few	.	TRBV28	TRBJ1-2	TGTGCCAGCAGTGACAGCTTCAACTATGGCTACACCTTC	CASSDSFNYGYTF
.	.	TRBV6-5	TRBJ1-2	TGTGCCAGCAGTCACTCCGCATCACAGGTCTATGGCTACACCTTC	CASSHSASQVYGYTF
.	.	TRBV19	TRBJ2-1	TGTGCCAGTAAGTCTTTCGCCTACAATGAGCAGTTCTTC	CASKSFAYNEQFF
.	.	TRBV6-6	TRBJ1-1	TGTGCCAGCAGTGGAGGTGGCAGTGGGAACACTGAAGCTTTCTTT	CASSGGGSGNTEAFF
many	.	TRBV7-6	TRBJ2-5	TGTGCCAGCAGCTTAGAGGGCGTCCAAGAGACCCAGTACTTC	CASSLEGVQETQYF
many	TRBD2	TRBV7-8	TRBJ2-7	TGTGCCAGCAGCTTCGGGGGGGTAGGTAGCCGGATATCCTACGAGCAGTACTTC	CASSFGGVGSRISYEQYF
.	.	TRBV4-1	TRBJ1-1	TGCGCCAGCAGCCCCGGGACCTTCAGCAACACTGAAGCTTTCTTT	CASSPGTFSNTEAFF
.	.	TRBV28	TRBJ1-1	TGTGCCAGCAGTTCGGAACAGGGTCTGAGTAGTAACACTGAAGCTTTCTTT	CASSSEQGLSSNTEAFF
.	.	TRBV4-3	TRBJ2-1	TGCGCCAGCAGCCAAGTGGATCTAGGACTATCCTACAATGAGCAGTTCTTC	CASSQVDLGLSYNEQFF
.	.	TRBV12-5	TRBJ2-3	TGTGCTAGTGGTCCTGACACAGATACGCAGTATTTT	CASGPDTDTQYF
.	TRBD2	TRBV10-3	TRBJ2-1	TGTGCCATCAGTGTGACTAGCGGGAGGTCCAATGAGCAGTTCTTC	CAISVTSGRSNEQFF
few	.	TRBV6-2/TRBV6-3	TRBJ1-1	TGTGCCAGCAGTTACTCGAGTAGGGGAGGGACTGAAGCTTTCTTT	CASSYSSRGGTEAFF
.	TRBD1	TRBV15	TRBJ2-3	TGTGCCACCAGCCGTATGGGACAGGGCTCGACAGATACGCAGTATTTT	CATSRMGQGSTDTQYF
.	TRBD2	TRBV11-2	TRBJ2-2	TGTGCCAGCAGCTTAGGCCGGGGGGGCACAAACACCGGGGAGCTGTTTTTT	CASSLGRGGTNTGELFF
.	.	TRBV28	TRBJ1-5	TGTGCCAGCAGTTTACTCACACCCCGATACAATCAGCCCCAGCATTTT	CASSLLTPRYNQPQHF
many	.	TRBV7-2	TRBJ1-1	TGTGCCAGCACGGCAGGGAGGGAAGCTTTCTTT	CASTAGREAFF
many	TRBD2	TRBV7-6	TRBJ2-3	TGTGCCAGCAGCCCCATGGGCGGGAGGGCCATTGATACGCAGTATTTT	CASSPMGGRAIDTQYF
.	.	TRBV28	TRBJ1-1	TGTGCCAGCAGGACCTTTGGGGACACTGAAGCTTTCTTT	CASRTFGDTEAFF
few	.	TRBV10-3	TRBJ2-7	TGTGCCATCGGACAGTACAGTGAATACGAGCAGTACTTC	CAIGQYSEYEQYF
.	.	TRBV7-4	TRBJ1-1	TGTGCCAGCAGCTTAAGGGGGACGGGAGACACTGAAGCTTTCTTT	CASSLRGTGDTEAFF
many	.	TRBV7-2	TRBJ2-5	TGTGCCAGCAGCTTAGCGCTCAGACAAGAGACCCAGTACTTC	CASSLALRQETQYF
few	.	TRBV7-2	TRBJ1-2	TGTGCCAGCAGCTTAAACGCAGGGCACGGTTCCTATGGCTACACCTTC	CASSLNAGHGSYGYTF
many	.	TRBV7-8	TRBJ1-2	TGTGCCAGCAGCTTAATGGGCGGTGACTATGGCTACACCTTC	CASSLMGGDYGYTF
.	.	TRBV5-1	TRBJ1-5	TGCGCCAGCAGCTTGGAAGGCTTGGGGGCCCAGCATTTT	CASSLEGLGAQHF
.	.	TRBV19	TRBJ2-1	TGTGCCAGTAGTACTTTTAGCCAGAATGAGCAGTTCTTC	CASSTFSQNEQFF
.	TRBD2	TRBV4-1	TRBJ2-3	TGCGCCAGCAGCCAAGCAGGACTAGCGGGGATATATACGCAGTATTTT	CASSQAGLAGIYTQYF
many	.	TRBV12-5	TRBJ1-1	TGTGCTAGTGGTCCAGGGTGGTCCGGCACTGAAGCTTTCTTT	CASGPGWSGTEAFF